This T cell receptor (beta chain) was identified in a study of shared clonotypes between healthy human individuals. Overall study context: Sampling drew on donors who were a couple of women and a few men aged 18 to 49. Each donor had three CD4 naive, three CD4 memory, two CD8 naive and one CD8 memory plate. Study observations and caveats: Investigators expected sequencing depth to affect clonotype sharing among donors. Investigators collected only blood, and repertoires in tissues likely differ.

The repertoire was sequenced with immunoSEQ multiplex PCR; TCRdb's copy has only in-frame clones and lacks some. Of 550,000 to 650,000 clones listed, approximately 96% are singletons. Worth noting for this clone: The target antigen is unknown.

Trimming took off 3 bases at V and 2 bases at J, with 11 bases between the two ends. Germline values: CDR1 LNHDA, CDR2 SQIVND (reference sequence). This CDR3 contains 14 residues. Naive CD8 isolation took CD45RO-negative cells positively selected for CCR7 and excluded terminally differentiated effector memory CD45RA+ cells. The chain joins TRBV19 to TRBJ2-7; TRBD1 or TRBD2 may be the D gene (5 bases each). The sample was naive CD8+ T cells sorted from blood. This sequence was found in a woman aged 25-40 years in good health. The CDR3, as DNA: TGTGCCAGTAGTATTGGGGACGTTCCCTACGAGCAGTACTTC. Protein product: CASSIGDVPYEQYF.